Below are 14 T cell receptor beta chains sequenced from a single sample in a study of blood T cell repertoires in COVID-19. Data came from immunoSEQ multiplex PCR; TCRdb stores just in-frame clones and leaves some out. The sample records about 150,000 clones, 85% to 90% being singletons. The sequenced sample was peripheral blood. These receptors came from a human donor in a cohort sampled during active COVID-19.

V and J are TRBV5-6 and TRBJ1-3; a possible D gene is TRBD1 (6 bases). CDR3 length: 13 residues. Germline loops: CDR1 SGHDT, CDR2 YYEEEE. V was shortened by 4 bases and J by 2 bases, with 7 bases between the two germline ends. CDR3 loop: CASSTGPGNTIYF. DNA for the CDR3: TGTGCCAGCAGCACAGGGCCTGGAAACACCATATATTTT.

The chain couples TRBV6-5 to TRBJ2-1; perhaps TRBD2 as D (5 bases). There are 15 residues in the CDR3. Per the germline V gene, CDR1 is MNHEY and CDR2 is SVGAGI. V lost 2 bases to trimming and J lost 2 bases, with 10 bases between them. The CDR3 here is CASSYRVATYNEQFF. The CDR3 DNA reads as TGTGCCAGCAGTTACAGGGTAGCGACCTACAATGAGCAGTTCTTC.

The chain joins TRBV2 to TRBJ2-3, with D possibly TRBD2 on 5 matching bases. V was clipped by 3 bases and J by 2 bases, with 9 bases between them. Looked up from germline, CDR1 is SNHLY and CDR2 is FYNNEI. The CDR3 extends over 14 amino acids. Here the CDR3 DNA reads TGTGCCAGCAGTGATCGGGGTTACACAGATACGCAGTATTTT. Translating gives CASSDRGYTDTQYF.

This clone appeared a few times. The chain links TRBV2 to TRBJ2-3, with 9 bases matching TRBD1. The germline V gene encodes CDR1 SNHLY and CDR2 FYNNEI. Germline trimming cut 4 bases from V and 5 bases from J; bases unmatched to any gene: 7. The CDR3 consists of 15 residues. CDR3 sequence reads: CASSVGQGHGDTQYF. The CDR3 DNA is TGTGCCAGCAGTGTGGGACAGGGTCATGGAGATACGCAGTATTTT.

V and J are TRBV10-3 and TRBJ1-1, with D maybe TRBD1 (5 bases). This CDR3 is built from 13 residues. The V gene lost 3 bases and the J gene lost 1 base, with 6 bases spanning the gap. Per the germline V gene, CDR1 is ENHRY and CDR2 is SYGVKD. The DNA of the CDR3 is TGTGCCATCAGTGAACAGGCGAACACTGAAGCTTTCTTT. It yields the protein CAISEQANTEAFF.

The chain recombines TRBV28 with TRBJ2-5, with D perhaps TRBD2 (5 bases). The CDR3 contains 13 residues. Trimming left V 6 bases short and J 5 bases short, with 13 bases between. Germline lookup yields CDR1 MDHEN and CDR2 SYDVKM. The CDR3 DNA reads TGTGCCAGCAGCCGTCGAGGGCTGGAGACCCAGTACTTC. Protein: CASSRRGLETQYF.

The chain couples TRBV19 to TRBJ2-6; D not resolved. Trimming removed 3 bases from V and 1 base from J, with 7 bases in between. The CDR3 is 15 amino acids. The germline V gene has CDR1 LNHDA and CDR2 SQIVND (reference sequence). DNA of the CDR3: TGTGCCAGTAGTATCTTCCTGTCTGGGGCCAACGTCCTGACTTTC. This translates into CASSIFLSGANVLTF.

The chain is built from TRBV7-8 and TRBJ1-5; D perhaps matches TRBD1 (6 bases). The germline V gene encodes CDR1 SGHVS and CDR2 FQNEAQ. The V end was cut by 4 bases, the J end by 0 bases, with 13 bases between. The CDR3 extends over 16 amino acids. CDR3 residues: CASSSLGALSNQPQHF. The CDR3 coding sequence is TGTGCCAGCAGCTCTTTGGGGGCTCTTAGCAATCAGCCCCAGCATTTT.

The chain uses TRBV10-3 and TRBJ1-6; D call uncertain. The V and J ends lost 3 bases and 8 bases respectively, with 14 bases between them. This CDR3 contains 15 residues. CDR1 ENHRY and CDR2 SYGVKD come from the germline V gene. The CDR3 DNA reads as TGTGCCATCAGTGACTCGTACCCAGAGGATTCACCCCTCCACTTT. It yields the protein CAISDSYPEDSPLHF.

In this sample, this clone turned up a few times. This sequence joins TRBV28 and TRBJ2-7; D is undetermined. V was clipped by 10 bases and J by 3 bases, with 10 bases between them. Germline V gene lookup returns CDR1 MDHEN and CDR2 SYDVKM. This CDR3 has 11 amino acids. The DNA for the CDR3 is TGTGCCACTACTTCGGGCTACGAGCAGTACTTC. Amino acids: CATTSGYEQYF.

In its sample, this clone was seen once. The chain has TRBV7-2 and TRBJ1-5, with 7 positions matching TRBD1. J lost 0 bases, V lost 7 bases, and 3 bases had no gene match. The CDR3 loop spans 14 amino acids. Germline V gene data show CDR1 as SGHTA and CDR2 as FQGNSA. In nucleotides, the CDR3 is TGTGCCAGCACCACAGGGGATAGCAATCAGCCCCAGCATTTT. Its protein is CASTTGDSNQPQHF.

CDR3 amino acids: CASSFTLSAASGTDTQYF. Here the CDR3 DNA reads TGTGCCAGCAGCTTTACCCTCTCCGCCGCGAGCGGTACAGATACGCAGTATTTT. This chain links TRBV27 with TRBJ2-3; D possibly corresponds to TRBD2 (5 bases). V was pared by 6 bases and J by 3 bases, with 25 bases between. Germline CDR1 reads MNHEY; CDR2 reads SMNVEV (reference sequence). The CDR3 is 18 residues long.

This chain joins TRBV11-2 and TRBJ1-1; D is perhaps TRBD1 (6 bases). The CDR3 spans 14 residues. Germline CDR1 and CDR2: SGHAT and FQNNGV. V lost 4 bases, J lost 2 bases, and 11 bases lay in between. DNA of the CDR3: TGTGCCAGCAGCTCACAGGGTATTAACACTGAAGCTTTCTTT. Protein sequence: CASSSQGINTEAFF.

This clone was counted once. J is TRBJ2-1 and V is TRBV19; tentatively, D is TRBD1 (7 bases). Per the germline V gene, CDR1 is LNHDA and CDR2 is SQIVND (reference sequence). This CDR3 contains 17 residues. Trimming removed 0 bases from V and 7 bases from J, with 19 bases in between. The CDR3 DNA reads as TGTGCCAGTAGTATAGATCACCAGGGGGTCGCGGGGAATGAGCAGTTCTTC. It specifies CASSIDHQGVAGNEQFF.